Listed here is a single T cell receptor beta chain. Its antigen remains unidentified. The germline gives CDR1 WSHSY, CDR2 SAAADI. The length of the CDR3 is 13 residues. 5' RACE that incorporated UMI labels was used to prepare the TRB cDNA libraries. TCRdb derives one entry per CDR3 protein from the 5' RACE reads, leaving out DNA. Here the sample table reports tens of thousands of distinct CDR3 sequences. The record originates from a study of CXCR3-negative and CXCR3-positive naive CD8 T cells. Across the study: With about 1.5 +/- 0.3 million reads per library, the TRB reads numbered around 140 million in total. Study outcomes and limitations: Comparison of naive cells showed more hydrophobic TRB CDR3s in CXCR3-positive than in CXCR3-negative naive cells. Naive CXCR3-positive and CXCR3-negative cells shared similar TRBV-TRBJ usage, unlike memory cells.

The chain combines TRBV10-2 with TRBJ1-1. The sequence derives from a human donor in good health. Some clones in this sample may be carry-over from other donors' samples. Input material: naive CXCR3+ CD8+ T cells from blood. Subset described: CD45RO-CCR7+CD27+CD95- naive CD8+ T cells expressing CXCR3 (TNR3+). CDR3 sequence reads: CASSVADTYEAFF.